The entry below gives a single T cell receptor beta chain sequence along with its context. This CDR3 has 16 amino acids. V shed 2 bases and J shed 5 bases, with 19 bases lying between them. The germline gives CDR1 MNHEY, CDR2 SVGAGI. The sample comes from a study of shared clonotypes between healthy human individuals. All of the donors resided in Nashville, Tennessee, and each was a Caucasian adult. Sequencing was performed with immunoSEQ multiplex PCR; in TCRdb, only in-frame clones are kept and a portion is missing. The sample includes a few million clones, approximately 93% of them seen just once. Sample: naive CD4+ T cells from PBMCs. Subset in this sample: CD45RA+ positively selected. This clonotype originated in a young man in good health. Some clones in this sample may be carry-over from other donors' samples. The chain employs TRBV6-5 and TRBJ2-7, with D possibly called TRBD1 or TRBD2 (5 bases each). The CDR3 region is CASSYPNGTPWDEQYF. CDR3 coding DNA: TGTGCCAGCAGTTACCCTAATGGGACCCCCTGGGACGAGCAGTACTTC.